The 32 T cell receptor beta chains in this list originate from one sample, sequenced in a study of graft-versus-host responses after intestinal transplantation. The table came from immunoSEQ multiplex PCR; TCRdb's copy has only in-frame clones and leaves some out. Counted here are about 54,000 clones, under 95% occurring once; the ten biggest clones make up around 5.5%. Sample: PBMCs, taken more than 650 days after intestinal transplant. These receptors were collected from a human patient who received an intestinal transplant, so some T cells may come from the graft donor.

V and J are TRBV30 and TRBJ1-5; D is uncertain. The V gene's germline CDR1 is GTSNPN and CDR2 SVGIG (reference sequence). The CDR3 has 13 amino acids. V lost 1 base and J lost 2, with 6 bases in between. In DNA, the CDR3 is TGTGCCTGGAGTGCGCAGGGCAATCAGCCCCAGCATTTT. Translation: CAWSAQGNQPQHF.

The chain uses TRBV19 and TRBJ1-1; the D is unclear. The CDR3 loop spans 13 amino acids. The V and J ends lost 6 bases and 2 bases respectively, with 10 bases between them. The germline CDR1 and CDR2 sequences are LNHDA and SQIVND (reference sequence). CDR3 coding DNA: TGTGCCAGTAGAAGTCAGACTAACACTGAAGCTTTCTTT. Amino acid sequence: CASRSQTNTEAFF.

The rearrangement uses TRBV5-1 and TRBJ2-3, with 13 bases identical to TRBD2. J gave up 0 bases and V 2 bases, and 3 bases lay outside the gene matches. Germline V gene data show CDR1 as SGHRS and CDR2 as YFSETQ. This CDR3 region has 17 residues. The CDR3 region is CASSLGTSGASTDTQYF. CDR3 sequence (DNA): TGCGCCAGCAGCTTAGGGACTAGCGGGGCCAGCACAGATACGCAGTATTTT.

This clone was counted only a few times. The rearrangement links TRBV27 to TRBJ1-1; D is unclear. The CDR3 sequence is 14 residues long. The V gene lost 3 bases and the J gene lost 3 bases, with 11 bases spanning the gap. Germline V lookup: CDR1 MNHEY, CDR2 SMNVEV (reference sequence). The CDR3 spells CASSLDPKYTEAFF. CDR3 coding DNA: TGTGCCAGCAGTTTGGATCCAAAATACACTGAAGCTTTCTTT.

The V call is TRBV9, the J call TRBJ1-2, with a weak D call TRBD1 (6 bases). CDR1 is SGDLS, CDR2 YYNGEE, per germline. The CDR3 sequence is 14 residues long. Trimming left V 4 bases short and J 4 bases short, with 14 bases between. In DNA, the CDR3 is TGTGCCAGCAGCAACCGGGACACCAGCTATGGCTACACCTTC. Translated: CASSNRDTSYGYTF.

This sequence joins TRBV4-1 and TRBJ1-5; D unresolved. Trimming stripped 1 base from V and 3 bases from J, with 13 bases between. Per the germline V gene, CDR1 is MGHRA and CDR2 is YSYEKL. The CDR3 totals 16 residues. CDR3 protein: CASSQGGREDNQPQHF. For the CDR3, the DNA is TGCGCCAGCAGCCAAGGTGGTAGGGAAGACAATCAGCCCCAGCATTTT.

The chain joins TRBV5-5 to TRBJ2-5; the D gene is possibly TRBD2 (6 bases). Trimming took 1 base from V and 5 from J, leaving 9 bases between them. Germline V gene sequence: CDR1 SGHKS, CDR2 YYEKEE (reference sequence). The CDR3 contains 13 residues. CDR3 DNA: TGTGCCAGCAGCTTGCCCGGGGGTGAGACCCAGTACTTC. Its translation: CASSLPGGETQYF.

CDR3 sequence reads: CASLLVRGSETQYF. The CDR3 nucleotides read TGCGCCAGCCTACTAGTTCGGGGCTCCGAGACCCAGTACTTC. The rearrangement uses TRBV5-1 and TRBJ2-5; D possibly matches TRBD1 or TRBD2 (5 bases each). The V gene's germline CDR1 is SGHRS and CDR2 YFSETQ. The CDR3 extends over 14 amino acids. Trimming shortened V by 7 bases and J by 5 bases, and 18 bases separated the two germline ends.

This clone was detected only once. The V call is TRBV7-9, the J call TRBJ2-1; D might be TRBD1 (5 bases). There are 15 residues in the CDR3. Germline V gives CDR1 SEHNR, CDR2 FQNEAQ (reference sequence). V gave up 1 base and J gave up 5 bases, with 12 bases separating them. In nucleotides, the CDR3 is TGTGCCAGCAGCTTAGTCTTAGCAGGGAACAATGAGCAGTTCTTC. Protein product: CASSLVLAGNNEQFF.

This clone was observed a single time. V gene TRBV29-1 combines with J gene TRBJ1-1; 7 positions match TRBD1. The CDR3 extends over 13 amino acids. V shed 2 bases, J shed 1 base, and the junction held 1 base outside the gene matches. Germline V gives CDR1 SQVTM, CDR2 ANQGSEA. DNA for the CDR3: TGCAGCGTTGAAAGACAGGGGAACACTGAAGCTTTCTTT. Encoded protein: CSVERQGNTEAFF.

V is TRBV19 and J is TRBJ1-4, with 7 bases lining up with TRBD1. V gave up 6 bases and J gave up 6 bases; unmatched junction bases: 7. This CDR3 is built from 14 residues. Per germline, CDR1 LNHDA and CDR2 SQIVND (reference sequence). The DNA of the CDR3 is TGTGCCAGTAGGCACAGGGGAGGTGATGAAAAACTGTTTTTT. It encodes CASRHRGGDEKLFF.

The chain joins TRBV6-1 to TRBJ1-3; TRBD1 might be the D (6 bases). The CDR3 consists of 15 residues. The V gene lost 2 bases and the J gene lost 2 bases, with 10 bases spanning the gap. Looked up from germline, CDR1 is MNHNS and CDR2 is SASEGT. The CDR3 reads CASSESGGPGNTIYF. The CDR3 nucleotides are TGTGCCAGCAGTGAATCCGGGGGGCCTGGAAACACCATATATTTT.

The V and J genes are TRBV5-5 and TRBJ2-7; a possible D gene is TRBD2 (5 bases). The germline V gene encodes CDR1 SGHKS and CDR2 YYEKEE (reference sequence). The CDR3 loop spans 14 amino acids. V was trimmed by 0 bases and J by 0 bases, leaving 7 bases between them. The CDR3 bases are TGTGCCAGCAGCTTGGCGGGGAGCTCCTACGAGCAGTACTTC. Residues: CASSLAGSSYEQYF.

Regarding this clone: The germline gene is not matched at one end of the junction; a read error may be the cause. This chain connects TRBV5-1 to TRBJ1-3; D unclear. This CDR3 has 17 residues. CDR1 and CDR2 from the germline V gene are SGHRS and YFSETQ. The CDR3 DNA follows: TGCGCCAGCAGCTTGGTCGGCGATTTCAGACACGGAAACACCGTATATTTT. Protein: CASSLVGDFRHGNTVYF.

The chain carries TRBV25-1 and TRBJ1-6; TRBD1 is a possible D gene (5 bases). Germline V gene lookup returns CDR1 MGHDK and CDR2 SYGVNS. V lost 8 bases to trimming and J lost 9 bases, with 14 bases between them. This CDR3 contains 13 residues. CDR3 loop: CASRRGDGSPLHF. Here the CDR3 DNA reads TGTGCCAGCCGACGAGGGGACGGTTCACCCCTCCACTTT. Based on the CDR3 plus reference TRBV25-1 and TRBJ1-6, the full variable domain is EADIYQTPRYLVIGTGKKITLECSQTMGHDKMYWYQQDPGMELHLIHYSYGVNSTEKGDLSSESTVSRIRTEHFPLTLESARPSHTSQYLCASRRGDGSPLHFGNGTRLTVT.

The chain recombines TRBV19 with TRBJ1-6, with 7 positions matching TRBD1. The CDR3 consists of 13 residues. The germline gives CDR1 LNHDA, CDR2 SQIVND (reference sequence). Losses at the gene ends were 4 bases for V and 9 bases for J; bases not matched to a gene: 3. CDR3 residues: CASSTDRASPLHF. CDR3 nucleotide sequence: TGTGCCAGTAGTACAGACAGGGCTTCACCCCTCCACTTT.

This rearrangement joins TRBV19 to TRBJ1-2, with 7 bases that match TRBD1. CDR1 is LNHDA, CDR2 SQIVND, per germline (reference sequence). The CDR3 contains 15 residues. V shed 10 bases and J 7 bases; nucleotides not matched to a gene: 18. Here the CDR3 reads CATALGGAAASGYTF. DNA of the CDR3: TGTGCCACCGCTTTAGGGGGCGCTGCCGCTAGTGGCTACACCTTC.

This sequence joins TRBV7-9 and TRBJ2-7, with 8 bases lining up with TRBD2. V lost 2 bases, J lost 5 bases, and 5 bases stayed unmatched. Germline values: CDR1 SEHNR, CDR2 FQNEAQ (reference sequence). This CDR3 has 14 amino acids. The CDR3 is CASSLPGGPNEQYF. For the CDR3, the DNA is TGTGCCAGCAGCTTACCGGGGGGGCCGAACGAGCAGTACTTC.

The rearrangement uses TRBV2 and TRBJ2-5, with D perhaps matching TRBD1 or TRBD2 (5 bases each). Trimming stripped 5 bases from V and 2 bases from J, with 12 bases between. Germline loops: CDR1 SNHLY, CDR2 FYNNEI. There are 14 residues in the CDR3. DNA of the CDR3: TGTGCCAGCAGTCGGGGAAGGGGACAAGAGACCCAGTACTTC. Translating it yields CASSRGRGQETQYF.

The chain has TRBV29-1 and TRBJ2-3; maybe TRBD1 (5 bases). In germline, CDR1 is SQVTM, CDR2 ANQGSEA. This CDR3 is built from 14 residues. V lost 6 bases to trimming and J lost 8 bases, with 21 bases between them. CDR3 sequence: CSVLQAGRQATQYF. CDR3 nucleotides: TGCAGCGTCCTCCAAGCAGGGCGACAAGCTACGCAGTATTTT.

This chain joins TRBV28 and TRBJ1-2; 12 positions agree with TRBD1. Germline loops: CDR1 MDHEN, CDR2 SYDVKM. The CDR3 extends over 14 amino acids. V trimming: 3 bases; J trimming: 7 bases; junction bases outside the gene matches: 3. The CDR3 coding sequence is TGTGCCAGCAGTTTGGGACAGGGGGCAGGTGGCTACACCTTC. This encodes CASSLGQGAGGYTF.

The chain carries TRBV6-5 and TRBJ2-5; no definite D call. Germline V gene sequence: CDR1 MNHEY, CDR2 SVGAGI. The CDR3 runs 9 residues. Trimming took off 6 bases at V and 6 bases at J, with 2 bases between the two ends. The CDR3 nucleotides read TGTGCCAGCAGACAGACCCAGTACTTC. Its protein is CASRQTQYF.

V gene TRBV5-6 combines with J gene TRBJ2-7; D is perhaps TRBD1 or TRBD2 (5 bases each). The CDR3 length is 14 residues. Germline CDR1 SGHDT, CDR2 YYEEEE. The V end lost 5 bases, the J end lost 9 bases, and 21 bases lay between the germline ends. The CDR3 coding sequence is TGTGCCAGCAGTTTCGAACGGGGCCCACGAGGGCAGTACTTC. Encoded protein: CASSFERGPRGQYF.

V is TRBV10-1 and J is TRBJ1-2; D not resolved. CDR1 is WNHNN, CDR2 SYGVQD, per germline (reference sequence). The CDR3 consists of 13 residues. The ends were cut back, 5 bases at V and 2 bases at J, with 9 bases in the middle. CDR3 protein: CASSLSENYGYTF. The CDR3, as DNA: TGCGCCAGCAGTCTCTCAGAAAACTATGGCTACACCTTC.

V is TRBV5-1 and J is TRBJ1-4; possible D gene TRBD1, 5 bases. Germline-derived CDR1 and CDR2 are SGHRS and YFSETQ. The CDR3 has 17 residues. Deletions cut 1 base from V and 12 bases from J, with 25 bases between. The CDR3, as DNA: TGCGCCAGCAGCTTGAGTTCCCTAGAGGGACTTAGCCGAGAACTGTTTTTT. This sequence encodes CASSLSSLEGLSRELFF.

The sample holds one count of this clone. The rearrangement joins TRBV10-3 to TRBJ2-3, with D possibly being TRBD2 (5 bases). Trimming took 0 bases from V and 5 from J, leaving 15 bases between them. Germline assignment: CDR1 ENHRY and CDR2 SYGVKD. The CDR3 is 16 residues long. CDR3 residues: CAISESGSLAGDTQYF. In DNA form, the CDR3 reads TGTGCCATCAGTGAGTCAGGGAGTCTAGCTGGAGATACGCAGTATTTT.

This rearrangement joins TRBV5-4 to TRBJ1-3, with a weak D call TRBD1 (5 bases). This CDR3 comprises 16 residues. Trimming cost V 4 bases and J 4 bases, with 18 bases left between them. Germline V CDR1 and CDR2: SGHNT, YYREEE (reference sequence). For the CDR3, the DNA is TGTGCCAGCAGCCTCCCGGACGGGGGTGGCGGAAACACCATATATTTT. It specifies CASSLPDGGGGNTIYF.

This sequence joins TRBV30 and TRBJ2-1; TRBD1 aligns across 7 bases. Looked up from germline, CDR1 is GTSNPN and CDR2 is SVGIG (reference sequence). CDR3 length equals 11 residues. V lost 4 bases and J lost 8; bases outside the gene matches: 2. CDR3 sequence: CAWNRGHEQFF. The CDR3 DNA reads TGTGCCTGGAACAGGGGCCATGAGCAGTTCTTC.

J is TRBJ1-6 and V is TRBV5-4, with D perhaps TRBD1 (5 bases). Germline CDR1 is SGHNT and CDR2 is YYREEE (reference sequence). Trimming stripped 5 bases from V and 8 bases from J, with 11 bases between. This CDR3 region has 13 residues. The chain's CDR3 is CASRGPEHSPLHF. The CDR3 nucleotides read TGTGCCAGCAGGGGACCGGAGCATTCACCCCTCCACTTT.

V usage is TRBV5-1 and J usage is TRBJ2-7; D perhaps matches TRBD1 (6 bases). Germline V gene sequence: CDR1 SGHRS, CDR2 YFSETQ. Between the trimmed V and J ends, which lost 8 bases and 0 bases, there was a span of 12 bases. The CDR3 spans 13 residues. The CDR3 sequence: CASQGHFSYEQYF. The CDR3 DNA reads TGCGCCAGTCAGGGACACTTCTCCTACGAGCAGTACTTC.

The V call is TRBV5-4, the J call TRBJ2-1; TRBD2 matches 8 bases. The germline V gene has CDR1 SGHNT and CDR2 YYREEE (reference sequence). The CDR3 is made up of 15 amino acids. The junction had 3 bases not matched to a gene; V was cut back by 2 bases and J by 2 bases. The CDR3 spells CASSFPSGPYNEQFF. In nucleotides, the CDR3 is TGTGCCAGCAGCTTCCCTAGCGGGCCCTACAATGAGCAGTTCTTC.

This sequence joins TRBV6-5 and TRBJ2-1, with 9 bases aligning to TRBD1. Germline lookup yields CDR1 MNHEY and CDR2 SVGAGI. The CDR3 runs to 14 residues. Germline trimming cut 0 bases from V and 9 bases from J; bases unmatched to any gene: 3. In DNA form, the CDR3 reads TGTGCCAGCAGTTACTCGGGACAGGGCACTGAGCAGTTCTTC. It specifies CASSYSGQGTEQFF.